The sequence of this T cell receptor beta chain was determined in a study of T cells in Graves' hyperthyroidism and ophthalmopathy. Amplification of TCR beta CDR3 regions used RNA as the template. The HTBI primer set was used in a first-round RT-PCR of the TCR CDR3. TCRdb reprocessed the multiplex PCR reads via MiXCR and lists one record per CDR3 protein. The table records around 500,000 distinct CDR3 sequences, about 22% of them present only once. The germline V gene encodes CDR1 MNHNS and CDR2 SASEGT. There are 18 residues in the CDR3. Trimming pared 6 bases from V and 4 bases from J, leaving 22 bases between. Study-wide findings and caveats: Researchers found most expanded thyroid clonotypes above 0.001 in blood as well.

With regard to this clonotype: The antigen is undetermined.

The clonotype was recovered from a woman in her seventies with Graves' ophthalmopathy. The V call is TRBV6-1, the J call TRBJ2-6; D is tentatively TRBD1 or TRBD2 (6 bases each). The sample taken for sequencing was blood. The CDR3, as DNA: TGTGCCAGCAGGGCGGGACATCTAGGTCCAATGGGGGCCAACGTCCTGACTTTC. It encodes CASRAGHLGPMGANVLTF.